This T cell receptor beta chain was captured in a study of OX40 agonist ivuxolimab in advanced cancers. In the study overall: Ivuxolimab, which targeted the costimulatory receptor OX40 (CD134), was an agonistic, fully human IgG2 monoclonal antibody. Intravenous ivuxolimab was administered to patients every 2 weeks at six dose levels: 0.01, 0.1, 0.3, 1.5, 3 and 10 mg/kg. Of the 50 to 55 dose-escalation patients, hepatocellular carcinoma was present in about 20, melanoma in approximately 15, renal cell carcinoma in 9 and head and neck cancer in 9. In the dose-escalation cohort, 82.7% of patients were male, and the mean age was approximately 60 years, with a range of about 23 to 90. Patients were allowed to have had prior anti-PD-1, anti-PD-L1 or anti-CTLA-4 therapy, and approximately 39% of the dose-escalation patients had been treated with checkpoint inhibitors. Partial responses were achieved by three dose-escalation patients, of whom one had hepatocellular carcinoma and two had cutaneous melanoma. Peripheral TCRbeta sequencing aimed to test whether ivuxolimab altered TCR sequence diversity and caused clonal T-cell expansion. The paper reports the monotherapy dose-escalation portion (N of about 54 patients) of the phase I ivuxolimab trial.

What the research found in general, with its limitations: At doses of 0.1 to 3.0 mg/kg, clonal expansion of both CD4+ and CD8+ T cells in blood was seen between baseline and week 6. Antigen specificity was not determined for the clonally expanded peripheral T cells. On average, CD8+ T cells showed more expanded clones than CD4+ T cells after ivuxolimab. Low levels of normalized T-cell clonal expansion were also seen in some patients who did not respond. In the 0.1-3.0 mg/kg groups, partial responders were among the patients with the lowest normalized peripheral clonal expansion, particularly in CD8+ T cells.

Genomic DNA was isolated from the sorted cells so that the TCRbeta CDR3 region could be sequenced. TCRbeta CDR3 regions were sequenced using the immunoSEQ Assay. The immuneACCESS repertoire file appears here via TCRdb, limited to in-frame rearrangements. These files lack a portion of the clones; in checked studies, under half of the deficit traces to unresolved V genes, and the cause of the others is not known. In all, the sample holds some 37,000 clones, and roughly four fifths of those were seen once. Roughly 2% of the sample goes to the ten largest clones. About this clone: What this receptor recognizes is not known. No base quality information exists; no much larger clone differs at one position.

The CDR3 holds 14 amino acids from the cysteine to the phenylalanine. The sequence is cut down to CDR3 DNA, 42 bases in frame from base 1. From the germline V gene, CDR1 is MDHEN and CDR2 is SYDVKM. V has 6 bases trimmed and J has 8 bases trimmed; junction bases matching no gene number 8. Patients with autoimmune disease history or receiving systemic immunosuppression were excluded from the trial. In every dose cohort, peripheral blood was drawn for TCR sequencing at baseline, cycle 4 day 1, and cycle 7 day 1. The samples were drawn from a first-in-human, open-label, multicenter phase I dose-escalation trial of ivuxolimab. Adults with locally advanced or metastatic head and neck squamous cell, hepatocellular, melanoma or renal cell carcinoma were enrolled in the trial. CD4+ and CD8+ T cells were sorted separately from peripheral blood before TCR sequencing.

This chain is built from TRBV28 and TRBJ2-1; 9 bases in between match TRBD2. The TCR originated in an adult with an advanced solid tumor such as melanoma, head and neck, liver or kidney cancer. This specimen was CD4+ or CD8+ T cells sorted from blood, taken in a trial of the OX40 agonist ivuxolimab. Here is the DNA: TGTGCCAGCAGCCGGGTTAGCGGGAGTGATGAGCAGTTCTTC. Its product reads: CASSRVSGSDEQFF. Supplemented by the reference TRBV28 and TRBJ2-1 proteins around the CDR3, the complete variable domain is DVKVTQSSRYLVKRTGEKVFLECVQDMDHENMFWYRQDPGLGLRLIYFSYDVKMKEKGDIPEGYSVSREKKERFSLILESASTNQTSMYLCASSRVSGSDEQFFGPGTRLTVL.